Sequencing of this TCR beta chain was carried out in a study of control samples from healthy donors and cancer patients. The repertoire was sequenced with immunoSEQ multiplex PCR; TCRdb's copy has only in-frame clones and lacks some. Among 400,000 to 450,000 clones listed, around nine tenths were seen once. Germline lookup yields CDR1 MNHEY and CDR2 SVGAGI. The length of the CDR3 is 14 residues. Trimming shortened V by 4 bases and J by 4 bases, and 13 bases separated the two germline ends. Sequenced: PBMCs. The receptor was derived from a man aged 35 to 55 with head and neck cancer. This rearrangement joins TRBV6-5 to TRBJ1-2; the D is unclear. The CDR3 here is CASSFPGALYGYTF. The DNA of the CDR3 is TGTGCCAGCAGTTTCCCAGGAGCTCTCTATGGCTACACCTTC.